This T cell receptor (beta chain) appears in the sequencing data of a study of identical twins. V was trimmed by 1 base and J by 6 bases, leaving 14 bases between them. This CDR3 is built from 15 residues. Germline V CDR1 and CDR2: SGHRS, YFSETQ. Overall study results and limits: Cord blood beta clonotypes present at high abundance carried fewer insertions; no such pattern appeared in memory repertoires. Less excess twin sharing appeared in beta out-of-frame sequences.

In its sample, this clonotype was seen a few times. Its cognate antigen is unknown. After template switching added a universal primer site, the resulting cDNA carried unique molecular identifiers. TCRdb recomputed calls from the 5' RACE reads with MiXCR, one row per CDR3 protein. The sample contains 350,000 or so distinct CDR3 sequences, approximately 9.1% of which appear only once. The TCR was taken from a woman aged 45-59 years in good health. Sequenced material: naive T cells sorted from blood. The V gene is TRBV5-1, the J gene TRBJ2-1; D gene unclear. CDR3 nucleotide sequence: TGCGCCAGCAGCTTGATTTCCGGACCTCGCAATGAGCAGTTCTTC. Its translation: CASSLISGPRNEQFF.